This TCR beta chain stems from a study of T cell changes during pregnancy in multiple sclerosis. V gave up 5 bases and J gave up 0 bases, with 22 bases separating them. CDR1 is LNHDA and CDR2 is SQIVND in the germline V gene (reference sequence). The CDR3 runs 19 residues. TCRdb's table, derived via immunoSEQ multiplex PCR, lists solely in-frame clones and lacks some. The sample lists around 61,000 clones, about 90% occurring once. The receptor was isolated from a female donor in good health, enrolled as a control in a pregnancy study. Sequences were derived from peripheral blood, sampled in the first trimester of pregnancy. The J gene is TRBJ2-2, the V gene TRBV19; TRBD2 is a possible D gene (6 bases). CDR3 coding DNA: TGTGCCAGTAGTTCCTTGGGAATTGGCGGGGCGACGAACACCGGGGAGCTGTTTTTT. Translated: CASSSLGIGGATNTGELFF. Using reference TRBV19 and TRBJ2-2 for the parts outside the CDR3, the full variable domain is DGGITQSPKYLFRKEGQNVTLSCEQNLNHDAMYWYRQDPGQGLRLIYYSQIVNDFQKGDIAEGYSVSREKKESFPLTVTSAQKNPTAFYLCASSSLGIGGATNTGELFFGEGSRLTVL.